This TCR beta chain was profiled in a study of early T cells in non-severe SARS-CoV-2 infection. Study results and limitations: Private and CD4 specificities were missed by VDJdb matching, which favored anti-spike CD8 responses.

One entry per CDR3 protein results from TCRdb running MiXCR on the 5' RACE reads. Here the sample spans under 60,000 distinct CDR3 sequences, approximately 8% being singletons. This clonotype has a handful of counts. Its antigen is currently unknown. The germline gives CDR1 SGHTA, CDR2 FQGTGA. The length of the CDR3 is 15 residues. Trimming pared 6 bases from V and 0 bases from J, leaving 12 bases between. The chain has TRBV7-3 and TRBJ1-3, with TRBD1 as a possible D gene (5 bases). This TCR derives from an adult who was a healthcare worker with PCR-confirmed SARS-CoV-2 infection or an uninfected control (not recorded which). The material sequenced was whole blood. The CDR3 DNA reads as TGTGCCAGCAGTTCTACACAGGACTCTGGAAACACCATATATTTT. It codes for CASSSTQDSGNTIYF.